What follows are 26 T cell receptor beta chains derived from one specimen sequenced in a study of cytomegalovirus exposure and HLA in healthy donors. PCR primers comprised 60 Vbeta and 13 Jbeta primers. The table came from immunoSEQ multiplex PCR; TCRdb's copy has only in-frame clones and leaves some out. The data contain about 160,000 clones, 60% to 80% of them singletons. Sequencing used PBMCs. These receptors were taken from a man younger than 35 in good health and CMV-seropositive.

The V and J genes are TRBV7-8 and TRBJ1-3; D is ambiguous. Trimming cost V 1 base and J 1 base, with 5 bases left between them. The germline CDR1 and CDR2 sequences are SGHVS and FQNEAQ. The CDR3 has 14 amino acids. The CDR3 nucleotides are TGTGCCAGCAGCTTAGGTTCATCTGGAAACACCATATATTTT. It specifies CASSLGSSGNTIYF. Variable domain in full (rest from reference TRBV7-8 and TRBJ1-3): GAGVSQSPRYKVAKRGQDVALRCDPISGHVSLFWYQQALGQGPEFLTYFQNEAQLDKSGLPSDRFFAERPEGSVSTLKIQRTQQEDSAVYLCASSLGSSGNTIYFGEGSWLTVV.

The genes are TRBV7-3 and TRBJ2-1, with 9 bases identical to TRBD1. Losses at the gene ends were 2 bases for V and 4 bases for J; bases not matched to a gene: 6. Germline CDR1 SGHTA, CDR2 FQGTGA. The CDR3 spans 16 residues. The CDR3 protein is CASSLDSGQGYNEQFF. The CDR3, as DNA: TGTGCCAGCAGCTTAGATTCCGGACAGGGGTACAATGAGCAGTTCTTC.

This chain links TRBV27 with TRBJ1-4; D is undetermined. From germline, CDR1 is MNHEY and CDR2 SMNVEV (reference sequence). The germline V and J ends were trimmed by 8 bases and 3 bases, with 13 bases remaining between them. The CDR3 runs 14 residues. CDR3 bases: TGTGCCAGCCGACCGGCGGGGTCTAATGAAAAACTGTTTTTT. Its protein is CASRPAGSNEKLFF.

The gene calls are TRBV19 and TRBJ2-1, with D tentatively TRBD2 (5 bases). This CDR3 is 14 amino acids long. The V gene's germline CDR1 is LNHDA and CDR2 SQIVND (reference sequence). Trimming took 4 bases from V and 5 from J, leaving 12 bases between them. The CDR3 DNA follows: TGTGCCAGTAGTACTGGGCAGACTAACAATGAGCAGTTCTTC. Its translation: CASSTGQTNNEQFF. The complete variable domain, with remaining parts taken from reference TRBV19 and TRBJ2-1, reads DGGITQSPKYLFRKEGQNVTLSCEQNLNHDAMYWYRQDPGQGLRLIYYSQIVNDFQKGDIAEGYSVSREKKESFPLTVTSAQKNPTAFYLCASSTGQTNNEQFFGPGTRLTVL.

V gene TRBV5-1 combines with J gene TRBJ2-3; TRBD2 matches 7 bases. V trimming: 6 bases; J trimming: 5 bases; junction bases outside the gene matches: 9. Looked up from germline, CDR1 is SGHRS and CDR2 is YFSETQ. The CDR3 consists of 14 residues. The CDR3 here is CASTGGGPGDTQYF. CDR3 bases: TGCGCCAGCACTGGGGGAGGGCCGGGAGATACGCAGTATTTT.

This chain joins TRBV10-1 and TRBJ1-1; weak D call: TRBD1 (5 bases). V gave up 6 bases and J gave up 1 base, with 12 bases separating them. This CDR3 comprises 14 residues. Germline V gene sequence: CDR1 WNHNN, CDR2 SYGVQD (reference sequence). CDR3 amino acids: CASSASGTNTEAFF. In nucleotides, the CDR3 is TGCGCCAGCAGCGCAAGCGGGACGAACACTGAAGCTTTCTTT.

V gene TRBV6-1 combines with J gene TRBJ1-2, with 9 bases that match TRBD1. Germline lookup yields CDR1 MNHNS and CDR2 SASEGT. Trimming removed 7 bases from V and 7 bases from J; junction bases left unmatched: 13. This CDR3 region has 15 residues. Here the CDR3 reads CASNTPDRGKFGYTF. The CDR3, as DNA: TGTGCCAGCAACACCCCGGACAGGGGAAAATTTGGCTACACCTTC.

The chain joins TRBV19 to TRBJ1-5; 10 positions match TRBD1. Looked up from germline, CDR1 is LNHDA and CDR2 is SQIVND (reference sequence). The CDR3 length is 15 residues. V gave up 4 bases and J gave up 7 bases; unmatched junction bases: 7. CDR3 sequence: CASSTTGGAYQPQHF. Here the CDR3 DNA reads TGTGCCAGTAGTACGACAGGGGGCGCATACCAGCCCCAGCATTTT.

This sequence joins TRBV5-6 and TRBJ1-6, with 7 bases matching TRBD1. This CDR3 has 16 residues. Germline CDR1 is SGHDT and CDR2 is YYEEEE. The V segment lost 5 bases and the J segment 0 bases; nucleotides outside the gene matches: 5. For the CDR3, the DNA is TGTGCCAGCAGGAAACAGGGGAGCTCCTATAATTCACCCCTCCACTTT. This translates into CASRKQGSSYNSPLHF.

The chain employs TRBV9 and TRBJ2-5; 7 bases fit TRBD2. Germline loops: CDR1 SGDLS, CDR2 YYNGEE. CDR3 length equals 14 residues. Trimming at V came to 6 bases and at J to 2 bases, leaving 7 bases not matched to a gene. The CDR3 DNA reads TGTGCCAGCACCCTCGGGACTACACAAGAGACCCAGTACTTC. It translates to CASTLGTTQETQYF. The entire variable domain, with the rest obtained from reference TRBV9 and TRBJ2-5, is as follows: DSGVTQTPKHLITATGQRVTLRCSPRSGDLSVYWYQQSLDQGLQFLIQYYNGEERAKGNILERFSAQQFPDLHSELNLSSLELGDSALYFCASTLGTTQETQYFGPGTRLLVL.

The chain has TRBV27 and TRBJ1-1; D is possibly TRBD1 (5 bases). The germline V gene has CDR1 MNHEY and CDR2 SMNVEV (reference sequence). The ends were cut back, 3 bases at V and 2 bases at J, with 16 bases in the middle. CDR3 length equals 16 residues. CDR3 in amino acids: CASSFQAGRLNTEAFF. The CDR3 DNA reads as TGTGCCAGCAGTTTTCAGGCGGGGCGCTTAAACACTGAAGCTTTCTTT.

This clone was counted a single time. The chain uses TRBV7-2 and TRBJ1-5; possible D gene TRBD1, 6 bases. The CDR3 sequence is 17 residues long. Germline V lookup: CDR1 SGHTA, CDR2 FQGNSA. The germline V and J ends were trimmed by 4 bases and 3 bases, with 19 bases remaining between them. The CDR3 region has the DNA TGTGCCAGCAGCTACTACCCCAGTAGGGACAACAATCAGCCCCAGCATTTT. Translating it yields CASSYYPSRDNNQPQHF.

The chain recombines TRBV28 with TRBJ1-2, with 8 bases aligning to TRBD1. Germline V CDR1 and CDR2: MDHEN, SYDVKM. Germline trimming cut 5 bases from V and 8 bases from J; bases unmatched to any gene: 10. The CDR3 consists of 14 residues. The CDR3 DNA reads as TGTGCCAGCAGTCCAGGGGGCGCGATGTGGGGCTACACCTTC. Residues: CASSPGGAMWGYTF.

J is TRBJ1-5 and V is TRBV28, with D possibly matching TRBD1 (5 bases). The CDR3 contains 15 residues. Germline CDR1 is MDHEN and CDR2 is SYDVKM. V shed 5 bases and J shed 6 bases, with 17 bases lying between them. The CDR3 loop reads CASSPLGREGQPQHF. Written as DNA, the CDR3 is TGTGCCAGCAGTCCGCTTGGCAGGGAAGGTCAGCCCCAGCATTTT.

The sample holds one count of this clone. The rearrangement joins TRBV2 to TRBJ2-5, with 8 nucleotides matching TRBD1. Trimming at V came to 9 bases and at J to 1 base, leaving 10 bases not matched to a gene. There are 15 residues in the CDR3. CDR1 and CDR2 from the germline V gene are SNHLY and FYNNEI. The CDR3 loop is CARRGTGGSQETQYF. DNA of the CDR3: TGTGCCAGGAGGGGGACAGGAGGGAGCCAAGAGACCCAGTACTTC.

V is TRBV19 and J is TRBJ1-5; perhaps TRBD1 as D (6 bases). Deletions cut 1 base from V and 0 bases from J, with 10 bases between. The CDR3 extends over 16 amino acids. The germline V gene has CDR1 LNHDA and CDR2 SQIVND (reference sequence). The CDR3 region is CASSIVRTDSNQPQHF. CDR3 coding DNA: TGTGCCAGTAGTATAGTTCGGACAGATAGCAATCAGCCCCAGCATTTT.

This clone was picked up a small number of times. The chain combines TRBV27 with TRBJ1-6, with a possible D match to TRBD1 (5 bases). Per the germline V gene, CDR1 is MNHEY and CDR2 is SMNVEV (reference sequence). V was clipped by 4 bases and J by 7 bases, with 14 bases between them. There are 15 residues in the CDR3. CDR3 region: CASSYAGGLNSPLHF. CDR3 DNA sequence: TGTGCCAGCAGTTATGCGGGGGGTCTAAATTCACCCCTCCACTTT.

V and J are TRBV28 and TRBJ2-3; 9 nucleotides align to TRBD2. The CDR3 covers 14 residues. Germline CDR1 MDHEN, CDR2 SYDVKM. Losses at the gene ends were 11 bases for V and 6 bases for J; bases not matched to a gene: 12. CDR3 residues: CAPGVVAGEDTQYF. The CDR3 coding sequence is TGTGCCCCCGGGGTGGTAGCGGGGGAGGATACGCAGTATTTT.

This clone was recorded only once. This chain connects TRBV7-2 to TRBJ1-5, with a possible D match to TRBD1 (5 bases). V was clipped by 5 bases and J by 0 bases, with 11 bases between them. From germline, CDR1 is SGHTA and CDR2 FQGNSA. The CDR3 has 15 amino acids. DNA for the CDR3: TGTGCCAGCAGCCAATCGGGGGGTAGCAATCAGCCCCAGCATTTT. Translated: CASSQSGGSNQPQHF.

Remarks on this clone: At one boundary the junction diverges from the germline segment, which might be a read error. The chain joins TRBV11-2 to TRBJ2-5; D is unresolved. There are 12 residues in the CDR3. In germline, CDR1 is SGHAT, CDR2 FQNNGV. CDR3 residues: CASSLDQRKAHF. For the CDR3, the DNA is TGTGCCAGCAGCTTAGACCAAAGAAAAGCCCACTTC.

This sequence joins TRBV28 and TRBJ1-2; 7 nucleotides align to TRBD1. This CDR3 has 14 residues. Germline V gene data show CDR1 as MDHEN and CDR2 as SYDVKM. Trimming at V came to 7 bases and at J to 8 bases, leaving 13 bases not matched to a gene. The CDR3 nucleotides are TGTGCCAGCATCAGACAGGGTCCGACGCAAGGCTACACCTTC. This encodes CASIRQGPTQGYTF.

This clone has only a few counts. V usage is TRBV5-5 and J usage is TRBJ1-4; TRBD1 matches at 7 bases. The trim removed 2 bases at V and 5 bases at J, leaving 6 bases unmatched. The length of the CDR3 is 15 residues. Germline lookup yields CDR1 SGHKS and CDR2 YYEKEE (reference sequence). The CDR3: CASSLRQGQNEKLFF. DNA for the CDR3: TGTGCCAGCAGCTTACGACAGGGCCAGAATGAAAAACTGTTTTTT.

The chain joins TRBV30 to TRBJ1-2; D remains unclear. The germline V gene encodes CDR1 GTSNPN and CDR2 SVGIG (reference sequence). Trimming pared 3 bases from V and 8 bases from J, leaving 16 bases between. The CDR3 loop spans 13 amino acids. The CDR3 reads CAWRVGEAGGYTF. Written as DNA, the CDR3 is TGTGCCTGGAGGGTTGGGGAGGCCGGCGGCTACACCTTC.

The chain carries TRBV6-1 and TRBJ2-1; D is possibly TRBD1 (6 bases). The germline V gene encodes CDR1 MNHNS and CDR2 SASEGT. Trimming removed 10 bases from V and 2 bases from J, with 15 bases in between. The CDR3 has 14 amino acids. The CDR3 loop is CATIIQGPYNEQFF. CDR3 nucleotides: TGTGCCACCATCATCCAGGGGCCCTACAATGAGCAGTTCTTC.

The chain has TRBV13 and TRBJ2-3; D might be TRBD2 (6 bases). Per the germline V gene, CDR1 is PRHDT and CDR2 is FYEKMQ (reference sequence). Trimming took off 5 bases at V and 4 bases at J, with 7 bases between the two ends. The CDR3 consists of 12 residues. The CDR3 spells CASSPGADTQYF. CDR3 coding DNA: TGTGCCAGCAGCCCGGGAGCAGATACGCAGTATTTT.

The chain combines TRBV19 with TRBJ1-1; 10 bases line up with TRBD1. CDR1 is LNHDA and CDR2 is SQIVND in the germline V gene (reference sequence). With V trimmed by 5 bases and J by 4 bases, 4 bases remained unmatched. The CDR3 spans 14 residues. DNA for the CDR3: TGTGCCAGTAGTGGGGGACAGGGGTTCACTGAAGCTTTCTTT. This encodes CASSGGQGFTEAFF. The variable domain in full, completed from reference TRBV19 and TRBJ1-1, reads DGGITQSPKYLFRKEGQNVTLSCEQNLNHDAMYWYRQDPGQGLRLIYYSQIVNDFQKGDIAEGYSVSREKKESFPLTVTSAQKNPTAFYLCASSGGQGFTEAFFGQGTRLTVV.